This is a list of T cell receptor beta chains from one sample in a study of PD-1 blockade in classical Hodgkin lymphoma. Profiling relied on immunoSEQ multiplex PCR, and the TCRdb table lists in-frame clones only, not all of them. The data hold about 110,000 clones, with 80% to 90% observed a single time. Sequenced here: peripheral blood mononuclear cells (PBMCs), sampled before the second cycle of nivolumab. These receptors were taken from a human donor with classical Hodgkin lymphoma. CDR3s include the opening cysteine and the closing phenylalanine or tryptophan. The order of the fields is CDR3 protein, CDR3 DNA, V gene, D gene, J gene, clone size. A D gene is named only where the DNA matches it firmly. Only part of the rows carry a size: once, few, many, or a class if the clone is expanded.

CASSPGTSSYNEQFF,TGTGCCAGCAGCCCCGGGACCTCCTCCTACAATGAGCAGTTCTTC,TRBV5-4,-,TRBJ2-1,-
CASSLGANEQFF,TGTGCCAGCAGCTTGGGGGCAAATGAGCAGTTCTTC,TRBV5-5,-,TRBJ2-1,-
CASRDKPYNEQFF,TGTGCCAGCAGGGACAAACCCTACAATGAGCAGTTCTTC,TRBV27,-,TRBJ2-1,-
CASSVVVAGAADTQYF,TGTGCCAGCAGCGTAGTGGTAGCGGGAGCCGCAGATACGCAGTATTTT,TRBV9,TRBD2,TRBJ2-3,-
CASSLSFLRGDYNEQFF,TGTGCCAGCAGTTTATCGTTTCTGCGGGGGGACTACAATGAGCAGTTCTTC,TRBV28,TRBD2,TRBJ2-1,once
CASSPLDRSPSYNEQFF,TGTGCCAGTAGTCCTCTGGACAGGTCCCCTTCCTACAATGAGCAGTTCTTC,TRBV19,TRBD1,TRBJ2-1,once
CASSMTGDGGYTF,TGTGCCAGCAGCATGACAGGGGATGGTGGCTACACCTTC,TRBV7-6,TRBD1,TRBJ1-2,-
CASSPKSDVTQYF,TGTGCCAGCTCACCCAAGTCTGACGTGACCCAGTACTTC,TRBV18,-,TRBJ2-5,-
CASSLYHRENLEAFF,TGTGCCAGCAGCTTGTATCACAGAGAGAACCTTGAAGCTTTCTTT,TRBV5-8,-,TRBJ1-1,-
CASSLGVGTETSYEQYF,TGTGCCAGCAGCTTAGGGGTAGGGACTGAAACCAGCTACGAGCAGTACTTC,TRBV7-9,-,TRBJ2-7,-
CASSSGLAERSSYEQYF,TGTGCCAGCAGTTCGGGACTAGCAGAAAGGAGCTCCTACGAGCAGTACTTC,TRBV28,TRBD2,TRBJ2-7,-